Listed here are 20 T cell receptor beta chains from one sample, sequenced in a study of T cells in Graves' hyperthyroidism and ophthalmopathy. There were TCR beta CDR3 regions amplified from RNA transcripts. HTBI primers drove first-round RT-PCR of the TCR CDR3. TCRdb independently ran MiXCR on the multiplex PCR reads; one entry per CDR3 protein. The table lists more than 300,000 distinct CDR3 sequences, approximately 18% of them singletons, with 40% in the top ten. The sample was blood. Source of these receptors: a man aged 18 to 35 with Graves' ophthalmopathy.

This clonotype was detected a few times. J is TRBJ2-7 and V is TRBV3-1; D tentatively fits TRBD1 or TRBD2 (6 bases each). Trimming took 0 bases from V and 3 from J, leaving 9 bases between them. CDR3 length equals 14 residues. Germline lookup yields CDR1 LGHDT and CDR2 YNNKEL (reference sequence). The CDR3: CASSQERGVYEQYF. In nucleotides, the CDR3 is TGTGCCAGCAGCCAAGAGAGGGGGGTCTACGAGCAGTACTTC.

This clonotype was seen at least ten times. The CDR3 region has the DNA TGTGCCAGCAGCCAAGTCGCGTTAAGAGAGACCCAGTACTTC. Its protein product is CASSQVALRETQYF. The J gene is TRBJ2-5, the V gene TRBV14, with no clear D. The ends were cut back, 1 base at V and 4 bases at J, with 10 bases in the middle. Germline V gene lookup returns CDR1 SGHDN and CDR2 FVKESK. The CDR3 consists of 14 residues.

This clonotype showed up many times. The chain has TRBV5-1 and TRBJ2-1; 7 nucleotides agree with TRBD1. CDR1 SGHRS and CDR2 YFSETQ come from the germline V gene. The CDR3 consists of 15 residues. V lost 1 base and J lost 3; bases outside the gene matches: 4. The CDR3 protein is CASSLTGENYNEQFF. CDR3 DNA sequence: TGCGCCAGCAGCTTGACAGGGGAAAACTACAATGAGCAGTTCTTC.

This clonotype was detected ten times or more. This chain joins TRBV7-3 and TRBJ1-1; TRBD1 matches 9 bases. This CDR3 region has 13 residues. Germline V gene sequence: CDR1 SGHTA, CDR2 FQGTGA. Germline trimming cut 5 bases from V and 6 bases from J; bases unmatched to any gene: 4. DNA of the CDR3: TGTGCCAGCAGCCCGGGACAGGGCGCTGAAGCTTTCTTT. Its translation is CASSPGQGAEAFF.

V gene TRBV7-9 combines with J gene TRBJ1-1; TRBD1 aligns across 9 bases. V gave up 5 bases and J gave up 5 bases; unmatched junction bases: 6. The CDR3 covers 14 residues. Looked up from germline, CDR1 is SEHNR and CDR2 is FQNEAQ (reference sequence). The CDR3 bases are TGTGCCAGCAGCGCTGGACAGGGGTGGACTGAAGCTTTCTTT. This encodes CASSAGQGWTEAFF.

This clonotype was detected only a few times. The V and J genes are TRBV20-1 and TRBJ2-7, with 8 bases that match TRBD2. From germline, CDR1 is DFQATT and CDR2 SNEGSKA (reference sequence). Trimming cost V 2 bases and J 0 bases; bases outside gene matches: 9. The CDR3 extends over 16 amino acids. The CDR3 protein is CSARSDRGGSSYEQYF. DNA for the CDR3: TGCAGTGCTAGATCTGATCGGGGGGGGAGCTCCTACGAGCAGTACTTC.

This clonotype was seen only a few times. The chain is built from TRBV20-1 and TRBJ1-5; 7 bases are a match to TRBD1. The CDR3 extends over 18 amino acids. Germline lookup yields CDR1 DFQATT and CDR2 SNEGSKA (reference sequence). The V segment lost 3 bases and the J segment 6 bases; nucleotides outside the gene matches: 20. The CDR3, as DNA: TGCAGTGCTAGGGACAACTCTGGGACAGCGGGGGAGAGTCAGCCCCAGCATTTT. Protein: CSARDNSGTAGESQPQHF.

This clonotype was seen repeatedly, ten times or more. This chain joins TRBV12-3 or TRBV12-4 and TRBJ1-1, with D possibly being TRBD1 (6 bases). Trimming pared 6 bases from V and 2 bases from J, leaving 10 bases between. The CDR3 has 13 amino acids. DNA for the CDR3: TGTGCCAGCAGCTGGACAGTCAACACTGAAGCTTTCTTT. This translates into CASSWTVNTEAFF.

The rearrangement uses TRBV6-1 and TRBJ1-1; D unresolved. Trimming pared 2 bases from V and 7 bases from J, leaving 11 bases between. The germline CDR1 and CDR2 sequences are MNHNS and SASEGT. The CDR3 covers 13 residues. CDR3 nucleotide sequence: TGTGCCAGCAGTGAAAGGGTAGTGTATGAAGCTTTCTTT. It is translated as CASSERVVYEAFF.

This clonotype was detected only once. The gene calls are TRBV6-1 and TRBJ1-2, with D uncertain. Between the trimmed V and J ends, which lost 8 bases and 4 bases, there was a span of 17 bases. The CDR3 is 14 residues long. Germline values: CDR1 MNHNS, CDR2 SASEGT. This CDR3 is CASFSEGRGYGYTF. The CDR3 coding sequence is TGTGCCAGCTTCTCCGAAGGGCGAGGCTATGGCTACACCTTC.

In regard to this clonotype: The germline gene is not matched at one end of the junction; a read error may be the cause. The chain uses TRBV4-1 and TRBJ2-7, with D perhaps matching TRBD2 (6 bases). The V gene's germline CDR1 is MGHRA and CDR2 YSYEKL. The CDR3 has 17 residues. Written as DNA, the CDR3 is TGTACCAGCAGCCAAGATATTGGGCGGGGCGGGTGGAACGAGCAGTACTTC. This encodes CTSSQDIGRGGWNEQYF.

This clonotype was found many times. CDR3 amino acids: CATSRQGAGEQYF. CDR3 bases: TGTGCCACCTCGAGACAGGGGGCGGGCGAGCAGTACTTC. J is TRBJ2-7 and V is TRBV24-1; 10 positions agree with TRBD1. Germline V gives CDR1 KGHDR, CDR2 SFDVKD. With 9 bases clipped from V and 6 bases from J, the junction kept 7 bases outside the gene matches. CDR3 length equals 13 residues.

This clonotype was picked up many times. The CDR3 protein is CASSVQGRELFF. For the CDR3, the DNA is TGTGCCAGCAGTGTGCAGGGACGAGAACTGTTTTTT. The J gene is TRBJ1-4, the V gene TRBV2, with D possibly being TRBD1 (5 bases). Germline V gene lookup returns CDR1 SNHLY and CDR2 FYNNEI. CDR3 length: 12 residues. V was clipped by 4 bases and J by 12 bases, with 12 bases between them.

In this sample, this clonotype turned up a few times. CDR3 loop: CASSLALEGASNQPQHF. The CDR3 DNA is TGTGCCAGCAGCTTAGCGCTGGAGGGGGCTAGCAATCAGCCCCAGCATTTT. The chain couples TRBV7-9 to TRBJ1-5, with 7 bases fitting TRBD1. The V segment lost 0 bases and the J segment 0 bases; nucleotides outside the gene matches: 5. This CDR3 has 17 amino acids. CDR1 is SEHNR, CDR2 FQNEAQ, per germline (reference sequence). The full variable domain, in which reference TRBV7-9 and TRBJ1-5 provide the parts outside the CDR3, is DTGVSQNPRHKITKRGQNVTFRCDPISEHNRLYWYRQTLGQGPEFLTYFQNEAQLEKSRLLSDRFSAERPKGSFSTLEIQRTEQGDSAMYLCASSLALEGASNQPQHFGDGTRLSIL.

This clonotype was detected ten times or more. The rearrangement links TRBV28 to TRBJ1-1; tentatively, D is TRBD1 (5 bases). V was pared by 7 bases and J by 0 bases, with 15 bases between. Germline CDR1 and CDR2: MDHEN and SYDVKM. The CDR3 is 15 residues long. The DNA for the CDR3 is TGTGCCAGCAATCAGGACACCTCCATGAACACTGAAGCTTTCTTT. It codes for CASNQDTSMNTEAFF.

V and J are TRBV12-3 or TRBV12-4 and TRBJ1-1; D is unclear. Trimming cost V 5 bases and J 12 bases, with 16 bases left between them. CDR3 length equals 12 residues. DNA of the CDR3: TGTGCCAGCAGTGATGGTGGCCCCGCTCCTTTCTTT. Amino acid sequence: CASSDGGPAPFF.

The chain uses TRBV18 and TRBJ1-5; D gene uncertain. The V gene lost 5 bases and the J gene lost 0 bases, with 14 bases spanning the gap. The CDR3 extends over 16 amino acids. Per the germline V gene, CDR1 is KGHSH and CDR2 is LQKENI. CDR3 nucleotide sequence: TGTGCCAGCTCAAACAAAGGGTGGTATAGCAATCAGCCCCAGCATTTT. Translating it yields CASSNKGWYSNQPQHF.

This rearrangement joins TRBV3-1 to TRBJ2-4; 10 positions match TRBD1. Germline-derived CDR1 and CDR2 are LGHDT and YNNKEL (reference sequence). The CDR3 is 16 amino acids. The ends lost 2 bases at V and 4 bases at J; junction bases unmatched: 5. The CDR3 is CASSQSGTGEKNIQYF. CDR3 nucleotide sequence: TGTGCCAGCAGCCAATCCGGGACAGGGGAGAAAAACATTCAGTACTTC.

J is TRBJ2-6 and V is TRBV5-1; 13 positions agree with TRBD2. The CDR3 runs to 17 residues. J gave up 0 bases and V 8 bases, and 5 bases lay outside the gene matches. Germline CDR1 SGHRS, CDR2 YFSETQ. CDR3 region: CASSGLAGSSGANVLTF. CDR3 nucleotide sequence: TGCGCCAGTTCGGGACTAGCGGGGAGCTCTGGGGCCAACGTCCTGACTTTC.

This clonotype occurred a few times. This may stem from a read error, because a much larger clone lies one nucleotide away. CDR3 sequence reads: CASSSWAEASDTQYF. CDR3 nucleotide sequence: TGTGCCAGCAGCTCCTGGGCGGAGGCATCAGATACGCAGTATTTT. The V gene is TRBV7-9, the J gene TRBJ2-3, with D possibly being TRBD2 (5 bases). The germline V and J ends were trimmed by 4 bases and 4 bases, with 15 bases remaining between them. Germline CDR1 reads SEHNR; CDR2 reads FQNEAQ (reference sequence). The CDR3 extends over 15 amino acids. Combining the CDR3 with reference TRBV7-9 and TRBJ2-3 gives the whole variable domain DTGVSQNPRHKITKRGQNVTFRCDPISEHNRLYWYRQTLGQGPEFLTYFQNEAQLEKSRLLSDRFSAERPKGSFSTLEIQRTEQGDSAMYLCASSSWAEASDTQYFGPGTRLTVL.